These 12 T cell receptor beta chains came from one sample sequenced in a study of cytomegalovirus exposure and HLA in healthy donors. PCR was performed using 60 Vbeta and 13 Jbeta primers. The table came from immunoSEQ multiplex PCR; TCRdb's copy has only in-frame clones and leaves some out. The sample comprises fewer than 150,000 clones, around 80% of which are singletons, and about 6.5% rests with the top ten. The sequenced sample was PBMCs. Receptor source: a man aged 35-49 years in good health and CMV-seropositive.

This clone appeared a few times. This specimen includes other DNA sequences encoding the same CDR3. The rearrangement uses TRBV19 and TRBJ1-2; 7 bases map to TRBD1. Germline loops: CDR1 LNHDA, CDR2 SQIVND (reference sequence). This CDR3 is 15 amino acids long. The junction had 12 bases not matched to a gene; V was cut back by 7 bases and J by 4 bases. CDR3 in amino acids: CASTLYGQARYGYTF. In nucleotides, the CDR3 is TGTGCCAGTACTCTATACGGACAGGCGCGCTATGGCTACACCTTC.

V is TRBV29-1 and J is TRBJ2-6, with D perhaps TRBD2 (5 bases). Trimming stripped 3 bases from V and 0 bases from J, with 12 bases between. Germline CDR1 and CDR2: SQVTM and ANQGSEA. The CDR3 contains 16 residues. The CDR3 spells CSVDRPGSSGANVLTF. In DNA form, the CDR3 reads TGCAGCGTTGATCGTCCGGGGAGCTCTGGGGCCAACGTCCTGACTTTC.

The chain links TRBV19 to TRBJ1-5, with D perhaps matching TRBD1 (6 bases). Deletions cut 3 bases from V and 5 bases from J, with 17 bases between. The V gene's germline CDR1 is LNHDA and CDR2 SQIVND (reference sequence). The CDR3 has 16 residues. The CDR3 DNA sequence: TGTGCCAGTAGTATTCTCAGGGGCATGTTTGATCAGCCCCAGCATTTT. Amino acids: CASSILRGMFDQPQHF. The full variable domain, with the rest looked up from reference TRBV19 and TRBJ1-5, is DGGITQSPKYLFRKEGQNVTLSCEQNLNHDAMYWYRQDPGQGLRLIYYSQIVNDFQKGDIAEGYSVSREKKESFPLTVTSAQKNPTAFYLCASSILRGMFDQPQHFGDGTRLSIL.

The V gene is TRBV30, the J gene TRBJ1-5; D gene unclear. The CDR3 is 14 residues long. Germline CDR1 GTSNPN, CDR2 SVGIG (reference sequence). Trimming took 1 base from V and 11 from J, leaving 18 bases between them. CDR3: CAWSDLATGDAQHF. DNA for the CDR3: TGTGCCTGGAGTGACCTGGCGACTGGTGACGCCCAGCATTTT.

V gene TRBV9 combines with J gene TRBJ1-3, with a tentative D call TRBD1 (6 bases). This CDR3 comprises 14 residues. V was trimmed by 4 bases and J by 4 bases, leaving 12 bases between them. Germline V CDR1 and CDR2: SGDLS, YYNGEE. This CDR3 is CASSMGTNGNTIYF. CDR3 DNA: TGTGCCAGCAGCATGGGGACAAACGGAAACACCATATATTTT.

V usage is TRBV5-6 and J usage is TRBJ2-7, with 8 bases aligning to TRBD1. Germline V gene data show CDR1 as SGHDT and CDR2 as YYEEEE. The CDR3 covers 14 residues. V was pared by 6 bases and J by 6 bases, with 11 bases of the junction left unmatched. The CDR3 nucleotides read TGTGCCAGCAACTCCGACAGGGGTTTCACCGAGCAGTACTTC. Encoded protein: CASNSDRGFTEQYF. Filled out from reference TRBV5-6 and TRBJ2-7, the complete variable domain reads DAGVTQSPTHLIKTRGQQVTLRCSPKSGHDTVSWYQQALGQGPQFIFQYYEEEERQRGNFPDRFSGHQFPNYSSELNVNALLLGDSALYLCASNSDRGFTEQYFGPGTRLTVT.

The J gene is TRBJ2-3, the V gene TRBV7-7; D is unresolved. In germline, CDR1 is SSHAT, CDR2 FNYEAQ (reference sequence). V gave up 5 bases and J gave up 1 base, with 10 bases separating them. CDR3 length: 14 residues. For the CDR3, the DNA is TGTGCCAGCAGCCCGACTTACGGCACAGATACGCAGTATTTT. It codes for CASSPTYGTDTQYF.

CDR3 DNA sequence: TGTGCCAGCAGCTCCCTAGGCGGAGCGGGAGTCGAGCAGTACTTC. Translating gives CASSSLGGAGVEQYF. The V gene is TRBV11-2, the J gene TRBJ2-7; 8 bases map to TRBD2. The germline CDR1 and CDR2 sequences are SGHAT and FQNNGV. This CDR3 is 15 amino acids long. The trim removed 4 bases at V and 6 bases at J, leaving 11 bases unmatched.

CDR3 nucleotides: TGTGCCAGCTCTTTGAGCTGGGGCGACAGGGGCGAGCAGTACTTC. Translated, it gives CASSLSWGDRGEQYF. The V call is TRBV18, the J call TRBJ2-7, with 8 bases matching TRBD1. The CDR3 loop spans 15 amino acids. After removal of 6 bases from V and 6 bases from J, the junction contained 13 bases not matched to a gene. From germline, CDR1 is KGHSH and CDR2 LQKENI.

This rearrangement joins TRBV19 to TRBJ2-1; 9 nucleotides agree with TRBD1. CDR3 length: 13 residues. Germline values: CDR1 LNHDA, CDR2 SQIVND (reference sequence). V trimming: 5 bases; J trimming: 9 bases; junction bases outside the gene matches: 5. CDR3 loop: CASSGQGTGEQFF. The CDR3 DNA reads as TGTGCCAGTAGTGGACAGGGGACAGGTGAGCAGTTCTTC. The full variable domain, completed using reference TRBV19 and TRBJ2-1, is DGGITQSPKYLFRKEGQNVTLSCEQNLNHDAMYWYRQDPGQGLRLIYYSQIVNDFQKGDIAEGYSVSREKKESFPLTVTSAQKNPTAFYLCASSGQGTGEQFFGPGTRLTVL.

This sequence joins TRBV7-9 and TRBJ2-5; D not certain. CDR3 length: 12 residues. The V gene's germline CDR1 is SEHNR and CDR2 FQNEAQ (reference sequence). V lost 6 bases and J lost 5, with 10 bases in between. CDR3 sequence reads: CASSSEVETQYF. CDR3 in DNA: TGTGCCAGCAGTTCAGAGGTGGAGACCCAGTACTTC.

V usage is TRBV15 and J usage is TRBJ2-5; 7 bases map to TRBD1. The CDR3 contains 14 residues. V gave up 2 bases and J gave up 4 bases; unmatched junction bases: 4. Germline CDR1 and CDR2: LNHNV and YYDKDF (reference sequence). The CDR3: CATSRQGVGETQYF. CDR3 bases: TGTGCCACCAGCAGACAGGGGGTCGGAGAGACCCAGTACTTC.